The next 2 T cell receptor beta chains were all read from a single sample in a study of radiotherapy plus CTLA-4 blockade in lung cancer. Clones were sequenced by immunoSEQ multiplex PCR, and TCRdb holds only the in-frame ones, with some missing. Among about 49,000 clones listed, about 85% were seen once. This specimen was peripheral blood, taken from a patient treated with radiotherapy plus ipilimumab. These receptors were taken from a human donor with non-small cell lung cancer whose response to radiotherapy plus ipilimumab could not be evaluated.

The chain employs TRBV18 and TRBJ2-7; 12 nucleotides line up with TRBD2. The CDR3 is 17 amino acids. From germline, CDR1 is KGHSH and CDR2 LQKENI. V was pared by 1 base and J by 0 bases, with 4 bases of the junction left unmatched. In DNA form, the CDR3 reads TGTGCCAGCTCACCACGGCAACTAGCGGGAGGCTCCTACGAGCAGTACTTC. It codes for CASSPRQLAGGSYEQYF.

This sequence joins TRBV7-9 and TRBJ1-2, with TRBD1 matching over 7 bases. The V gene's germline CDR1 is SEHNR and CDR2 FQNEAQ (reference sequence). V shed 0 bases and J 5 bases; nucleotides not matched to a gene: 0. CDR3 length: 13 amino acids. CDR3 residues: CASSLATGYGYTF. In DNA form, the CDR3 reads TGTGCCAGCAGCTTAGCGACAGGGTATGGCTACACCTTC.